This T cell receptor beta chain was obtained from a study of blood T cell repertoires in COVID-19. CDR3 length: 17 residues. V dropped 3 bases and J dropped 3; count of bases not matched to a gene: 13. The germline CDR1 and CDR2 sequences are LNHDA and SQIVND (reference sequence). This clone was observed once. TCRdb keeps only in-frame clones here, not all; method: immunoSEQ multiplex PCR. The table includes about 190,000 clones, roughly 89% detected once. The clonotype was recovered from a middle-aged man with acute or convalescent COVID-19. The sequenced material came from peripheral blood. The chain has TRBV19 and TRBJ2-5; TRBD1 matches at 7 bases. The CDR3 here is CASSITGTEPFKETQYF. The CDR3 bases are TGTGCCAGTAGTATTACCGGGACAGAGCCTTTCAAAGAGACCCAGTACTTC. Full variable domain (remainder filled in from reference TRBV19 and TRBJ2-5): DGGITQSPKYLFRKEGQNVTLSCEQNLNHDAMYWYRQDPGQGLRLIYYSQIVNDFQKGDIAEGYSVSREKKESFPLTVTSAQKNPTAFYLCASSITGTEPFKETQYFGPGTRLLVL.